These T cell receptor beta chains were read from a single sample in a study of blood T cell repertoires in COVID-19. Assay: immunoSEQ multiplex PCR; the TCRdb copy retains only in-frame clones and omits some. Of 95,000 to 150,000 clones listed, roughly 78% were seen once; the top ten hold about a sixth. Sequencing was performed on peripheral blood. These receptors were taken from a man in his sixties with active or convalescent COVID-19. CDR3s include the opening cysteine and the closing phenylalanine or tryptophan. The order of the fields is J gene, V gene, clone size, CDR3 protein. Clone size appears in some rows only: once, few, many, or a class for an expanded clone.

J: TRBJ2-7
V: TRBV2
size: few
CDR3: CASTHPNHSQEQYF

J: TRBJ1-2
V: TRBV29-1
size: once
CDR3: CSVEIGQGGGYTF

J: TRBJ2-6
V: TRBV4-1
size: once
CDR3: CASSQSTGWGANVLTF

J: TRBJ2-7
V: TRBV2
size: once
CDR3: CASRPVEISYEQYF

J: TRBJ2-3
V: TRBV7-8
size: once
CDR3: CASSLGHLTDTQYF

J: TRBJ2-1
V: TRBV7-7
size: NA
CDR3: CASSPTSAGVYNEQFF

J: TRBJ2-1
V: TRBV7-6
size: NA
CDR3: CASSLVGGTPSYNEQFF

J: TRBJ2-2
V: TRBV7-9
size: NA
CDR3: CASSLASGSFGRTGELFF

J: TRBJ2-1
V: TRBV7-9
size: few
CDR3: CASSPLSGEQFF

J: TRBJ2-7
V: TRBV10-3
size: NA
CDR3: CAISGVSGQGPYEQYF

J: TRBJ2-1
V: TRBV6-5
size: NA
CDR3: CASSYSTSGYGNEQFF

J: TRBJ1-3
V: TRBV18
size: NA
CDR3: CASLHPGSGNTIYF

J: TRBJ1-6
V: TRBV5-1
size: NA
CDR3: CASSLESGDSPLHF

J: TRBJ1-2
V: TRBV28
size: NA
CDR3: CASRLPRQGNNYGYTF

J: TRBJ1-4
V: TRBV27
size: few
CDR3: CASSPLPQGEKLFF

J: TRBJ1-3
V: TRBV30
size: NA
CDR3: CAWEGRSSGNTIYF

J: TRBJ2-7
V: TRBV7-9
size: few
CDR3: CASSLAFNLGEGREQYF